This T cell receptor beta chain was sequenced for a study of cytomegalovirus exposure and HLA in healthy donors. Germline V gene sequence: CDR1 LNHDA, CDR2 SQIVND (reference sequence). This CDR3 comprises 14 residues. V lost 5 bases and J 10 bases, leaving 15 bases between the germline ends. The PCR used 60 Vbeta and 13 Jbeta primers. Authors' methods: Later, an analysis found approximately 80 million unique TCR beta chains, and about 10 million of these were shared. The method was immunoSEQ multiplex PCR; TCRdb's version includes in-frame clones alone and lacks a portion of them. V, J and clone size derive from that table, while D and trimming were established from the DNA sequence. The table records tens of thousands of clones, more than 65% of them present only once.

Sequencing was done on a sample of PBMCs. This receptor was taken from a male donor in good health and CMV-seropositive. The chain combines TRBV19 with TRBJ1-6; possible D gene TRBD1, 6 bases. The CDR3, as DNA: TGTGCCAGTAGTCTCACAGGGATAAAGTCACCCCTCCACTTT. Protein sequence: CASSLTGIKSPLHF.